The sequence of this T cell receptor (beta chain) was determined in a study of vaccination effects on CD4 cells after COVID-19 (dated by TCRdb to between 2021 and 2022). As for the study more broadly: Each participant got two doses of an mRNA SARS-CoV-2 vaccine, either BNT162b2 or mRNA-1273. The full study included around ten COVID-19 convalescent patients and several SARS-CoV-2-naive healthy vaccine recipients. Cultures from other donors in the study were sequenced using the Oncomine TCR Beta short-read assay on an Illumina iSeq 100. In both COVID-19 convalescent patients and infection-naive vaccine recipients, the study compared SARS-CoV-2 spike-specific CD4+ TCR repertoires from before mRNA vaccination with those from after it. The study at large found these results: The study was limited by a small number of convalescent patients, and early post-infection timepoints were lacking. Marked clonal contraction was observed in both infection-induced and vaccine-induced clones at late post-vaccination timepoints, consistent with waning T cell responses. In healthy vaccine recipients, vaccine-induced clones were almost all SARS-CoV-2 mono-reactive, with only 1 of 255 being cross-reactive with common cold coronaviruses.

Libraries were made using the immunoSEQ multiplex PCR assay. DNA from the CD4+ T cells that had been cultured and isolated underwent TCR beta CDR3 sequencing. As for the original processing: The analysis removed non-productive TCR sequences, trimmed reads to the CDR3 region, and retained only CDR3s that were 7 or more amino acids long. The MANAFEST web app was used to pick out antigen-specific clonotypes by comparing their expansion in peptide wells with that in reference cultures. To count as positive, a clone had to show expansion at FDR<0.05 compared with the reference and with all other wells, an odds ratio above 5, and a frequency above 0.1% in two replicate wells. A clonotype was defined as cross-reactive if the clonotype was significantly expanded both in SARS-CoV-2 spike wells and in at least one common cold coronavirus spike condition. Using the stringdist R package, CDR3 similarity was measured by Levenshtein distance, and unrooted trees were constructed with ape in R 3.6.1. TCRdb provides this immuneACCESS table in a form limited to in-frame rearrangements. Some clones are lacking; in checked studies, under half of them reflect an unresolved V gene, and why the rest are absent is not known. From that table come the V and J calls and clone size; the DNA was used to work out D and trimming. Within this sample are 55,000 to 80,000 clones, with 80% of them counted one time only. The ten largest clones capture 10% to 15% of the sample.

Deletion took 0 bases off V and 2 bases off J, with a span of 7 bases between the germline ends. The germline V gene (reference sequence) sets CDR1 to SGHNT and CDR2 to YYREEE. From the cysteine up to the phenylalanine, the CDR3 has a length of 14 residues. The read is trimmed to its CDR3 DNA, 42 bases read in frame from base 1. Turning to this clone: Its specific antigen is unknown. No clone much larger than this one lies a single base away; base qualities are absent.

In the ViraFEST assay, PBMC were stimulated with viral peptide pools, and TCR sequencing was then used to find antigen-specific CD4+ T cell clonotypes based on their expansion. After 10 to 11 days of culture, CD4+ T cells were isolated with the EasySep CD4+ T cell isolation kit. The absence of prior SARS-CoV-2 infection in healthy vaccine recipients was confirmed by negative nucleocapsid antibodies before and after vaccination. Each well held around 2 million PBMC cultured in IMDM containing approximately 5.2% human AB serum, 8.5 to 10 IU/ml IL-2 and gentamicin, along with 8 to 10 ug/ml peptides. Half of the culture medium was replaced with fresh IL-2-containing medium on days 3 and 7. Unless noted otherwise, every peptide stimulation condition was grown in triplicate wells. PBMC were separated from whole blood using Ficoll-Paque Plus gradient centrifugation and were then either cryopreserved at -140C or used fresh. The overlapping peptide pools covered the spike proteins of SARS-CoV-2 as well as those of the common cold coronaviruses HCoV-NL63, HCoV-OC43 and HCoV-229E. Genomic DNA was extracted from cultured CD4+ T cells with the QIAamp micro DNA kit.

The clonotype was recovered from a human donor who received a COVID-19 vaccine. Sample: CD4+ T cells from PBMCs cultured with SARS-CoV-2 spike peptides, taken before COVID-19 vaccination. What this sample's cell subset or site label stands for: SARS-CoV-2 spike overlapping peptide pool stimulation. The V and J genes are TRBV5-4 and TRBJ2-3, with an unclear D gene assignment. The CDR3 is CASSLVSNTDTQYF. The DNA is as follows: TGTGCCAGCAGCTTGGTCAGCAACACAGATACGCAGTATTTT. The CDR3, completed at both ends by the reference TRBV5-4 and TRBJ2-3 genes, gives the full variable domain ETGVTQSPTHLIKTRGQQVTLRCSSQSGHNTVSWYQQALGQGPQFIFQYYREEENGRGNFPPRFSGLQFPNYSSELNVNALELDDSALYLCASSLVSNTDTQYFGPGTRLTVL.